This is a list of T cell receptor beta chains from one sample in a study of blood T cells in healthy people across ages. MiXCR, applied by TCRdb to the 5' RACE reads, yields one record per CDR3 protein. This sample carries roughly 1.4 million distinct CDR3 sequences, almost 60% of them seen once, and the ten largest clones take approximately 7%. Sequencing was performed on blood. The receptors originated from a man younger than 30 in good health. Both conserved end residues are trimmed from each CDR3.

V gene	J gene	CDR3 protein
TRBV6-5	NA	ASSYSTGAYEQY
TRBV20-1	TRBJ1-4	SARTPGQINEKLF
TRBV29-1	TRBJ1-2	SVDVYT
TRBV7-9	TRBJ2-1	ASSLAPGTGGSYNEQF
TRBV20-1	TRBJ2-1	SANFASGPSYNEQF
TRBV27	TRBJ1-2	ASSLLKTGNYGYT
TRBV5-6	TRBJ2-5	ASNSQGYQETQY
TRBV7-2	TRBJ1-1	ASRPIGGNTEAF
TRBV6-5	TRBJ2-7	ASSYSQESSYEQY
TRBV25-1	TRBJ2-2	ASSGSGPANTGELF
TRBV20-1	TRBJ2-6	SVSAGGLPGANVLT
TRBV14	TRBJ1-2	ASSQDPQYYGYT
TRBV20-1	TRBJ2-3	SASGGYSSSTDTQY
TRBV4-1	TRBJ1-4	ASSPLWAGSYEKLF
TRBV29-1	TRBJ2-7	SVVVGQGAFEQY
TRBV5-1	TRBJ1-1	ASSLREAGNTEAF
TRBV4-3	TRBJ2-7	ASSPSPGQGLEQY
TRBV13	NA	ASSSYRVPPAFFYNEQY
TRBV10-3	TRBJ1-1	ASKGTNTEAF
TRBV12-3/TRBV12-4	TRBJ1-6	ASSLRAGRSYNSPLH
TRBV10-2	TRBJ2-1	ASKGEPSYNEQF
TRBV20-1	TRBJ2-5	SAIVGRETQY
TRBV5-1	TRBJ2-6	ASSPFGGSGANVLT
TRBV2	TRBJ1-1	ASSQDRANTEAF
TRBV12-3/TRBV12-4	TRBJ2-5	ASSFIGRGVQETQY
TRBV11-2	TRBJ1-6	ASRIEGRYSPLH
TRBV3-1	TRBJ2-5	ASSQDSSGGREQY
TRBV6-2/TRBV6-3	TRBJ2-4	ASSLDRGENIQY
TRBV29-1	TRBJ2-2	SVGTSGSQGNTGELF
TRBV20-1	TRBJ2-7	SASDGTYEQY
TRBV20-1	TRBJ2-5	SAQGATVLRETQY
TRBV20-1	TRBJ2-7	SALPLAGNSYEQY
TRBV27	TRBJ1-3	ASMDGGSGNTIY
TRBV3-1	TRBJ2-7	ASSQAAYYEQY
TRBV5-1	TRBJ2-1	ASSWGQELNEQF